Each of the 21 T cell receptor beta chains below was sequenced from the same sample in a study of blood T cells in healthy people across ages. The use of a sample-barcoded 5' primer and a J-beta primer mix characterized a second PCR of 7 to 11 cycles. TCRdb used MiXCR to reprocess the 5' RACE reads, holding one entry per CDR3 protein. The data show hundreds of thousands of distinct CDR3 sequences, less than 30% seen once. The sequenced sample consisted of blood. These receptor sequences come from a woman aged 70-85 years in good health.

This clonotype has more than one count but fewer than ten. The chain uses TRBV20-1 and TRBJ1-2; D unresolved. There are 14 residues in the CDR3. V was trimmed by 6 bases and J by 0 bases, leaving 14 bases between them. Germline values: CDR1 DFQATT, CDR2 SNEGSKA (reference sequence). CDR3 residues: CSAEGQFPNYGYTF. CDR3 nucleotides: TGCAGTGCCGAAGGGCAGTTCCCTAACTATGGCTACACCTTC.

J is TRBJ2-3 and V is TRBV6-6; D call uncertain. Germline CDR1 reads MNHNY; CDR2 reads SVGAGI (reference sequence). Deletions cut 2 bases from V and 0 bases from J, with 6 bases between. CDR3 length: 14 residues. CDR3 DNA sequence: TGTGCCAGCAGTTACACACAGAGCACAGATACGCAGTATTTT. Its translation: CASSYTQSTDTQYF.

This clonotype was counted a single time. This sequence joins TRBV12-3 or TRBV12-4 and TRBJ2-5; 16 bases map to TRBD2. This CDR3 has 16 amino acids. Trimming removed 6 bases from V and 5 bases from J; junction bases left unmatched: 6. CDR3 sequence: CASSPGLAGGVETQYF. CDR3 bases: TGTGCCAGCAGCCCGGGACTAGCGGGAGGGGTGGAGACCCAGTACTTC.

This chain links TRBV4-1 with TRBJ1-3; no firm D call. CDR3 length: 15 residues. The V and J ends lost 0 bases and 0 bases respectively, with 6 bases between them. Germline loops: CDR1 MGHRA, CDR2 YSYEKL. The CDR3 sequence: CASSQDRPSGNTIYF. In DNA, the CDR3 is TGCGCCAGCAGCCAAGACCGTCCCTCTGGAAACACCATATATTTT.

CDR3 in amino acids: CSVDDSRYGYTF. The CDR3 bases are TGCAGCGTAGACGACTCCCGCTATGGCTACACCTTC. This chain joins TRBV29-1 and TRBJ1-2; no firm D call. Germline CDR1 reads SQVTM; CDR2 reads ANQGSEA. The CDR3 is 12 amino acids. The ends were cut back, 6 bases at V and 4 bases at J, with 12 bases in the middle.

CDR3 coding DNA: TGTGCCACCGCGGGCGGGAGTGTGTCCTACAATGAGCAGTTCTTC. Its translation is CATAGGSVSYNEQFF. This sequence joins TRBV24-1 and TRBJ2-1; 7 bases are shared with TRBD2. Germline values: CDR1 KGHDR, CDR2 SFDVKD. CDR3 length: 15 amino acids. The V segment lost 9 bases and the J segment 1 base; nucleotides outside the gene matches: 8.

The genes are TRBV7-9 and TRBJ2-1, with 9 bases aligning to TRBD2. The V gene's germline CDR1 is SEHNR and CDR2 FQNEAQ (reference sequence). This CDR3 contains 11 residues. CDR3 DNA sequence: TGTGGGACTAGCGAATTCAATGAGCAGTTCTTC. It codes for CGTSEFNEQFF.

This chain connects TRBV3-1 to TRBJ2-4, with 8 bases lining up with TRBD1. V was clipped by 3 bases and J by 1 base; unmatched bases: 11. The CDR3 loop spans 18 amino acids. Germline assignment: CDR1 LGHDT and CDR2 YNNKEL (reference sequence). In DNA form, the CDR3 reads TGTGCCAGCAGCCAGACCAGCCCAGGGGGCGCTGCCAAAAACATTCAGTACTTC. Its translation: CASSQTSPGGAAKNIQYF.

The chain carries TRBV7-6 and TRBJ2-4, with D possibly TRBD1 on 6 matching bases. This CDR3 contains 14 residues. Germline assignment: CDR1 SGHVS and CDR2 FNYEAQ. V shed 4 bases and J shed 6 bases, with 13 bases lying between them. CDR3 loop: CASSSTGLGNIQYF. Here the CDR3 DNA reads TGTGCCAGCAGCTCTACAGGGTTAGGAAACATTCAGTACTTC.

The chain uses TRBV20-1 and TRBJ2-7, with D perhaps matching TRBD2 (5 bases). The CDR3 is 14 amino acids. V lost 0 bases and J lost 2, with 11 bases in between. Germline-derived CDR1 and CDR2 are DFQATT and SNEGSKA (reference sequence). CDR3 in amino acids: CSARERRSAYEQYF. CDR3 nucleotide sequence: TGCAGTGCTAGAGAGAGGAGGAGTGCCTACGAGCAGTACTTC.

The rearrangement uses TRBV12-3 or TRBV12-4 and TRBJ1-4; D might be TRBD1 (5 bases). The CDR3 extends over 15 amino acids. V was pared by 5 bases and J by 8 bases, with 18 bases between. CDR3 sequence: CASSLGLETAEKLFF. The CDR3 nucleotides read TGTGCCAGCAGTCTAGGTTTAGAGACAGCCGAAAAACTGTTTTTT.

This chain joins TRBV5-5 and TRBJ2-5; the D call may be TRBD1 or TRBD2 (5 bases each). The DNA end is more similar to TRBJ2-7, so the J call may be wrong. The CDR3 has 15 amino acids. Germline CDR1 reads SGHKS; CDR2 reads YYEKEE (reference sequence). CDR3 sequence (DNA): TGTGCCAGCAGCTTGGCCGAGGGGTTGTATTACGAGCAGTACTTC. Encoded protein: CASSLAEGLYYEQYF.

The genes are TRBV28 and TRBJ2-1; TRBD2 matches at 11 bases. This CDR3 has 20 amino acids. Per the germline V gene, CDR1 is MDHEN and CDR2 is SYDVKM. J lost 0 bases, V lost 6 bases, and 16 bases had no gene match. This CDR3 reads CASRPYFLGTSGSSYNEQFF. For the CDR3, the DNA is TGTGCCAGCAGACCGTACTTCCTCGGGACTAGCGGAAGCTCCTACAATGAGCAGTTCTTC.

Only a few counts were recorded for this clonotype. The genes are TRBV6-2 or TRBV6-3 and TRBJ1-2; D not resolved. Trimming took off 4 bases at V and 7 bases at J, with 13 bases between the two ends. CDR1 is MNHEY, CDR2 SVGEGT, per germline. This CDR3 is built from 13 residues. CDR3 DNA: TGTGCCAGCAGTTCGGGCTTGGTCCGTGGCTACACCTTC. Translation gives CASSSGLVRGYTF.

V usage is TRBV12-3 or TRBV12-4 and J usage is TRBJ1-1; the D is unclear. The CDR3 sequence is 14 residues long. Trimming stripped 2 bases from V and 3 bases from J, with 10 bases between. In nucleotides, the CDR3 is TGTGCCAGCAGTTTAAATCCGGCCTACACTGAAGCTTTCTTT. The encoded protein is CASSLNPAYTEAFF.

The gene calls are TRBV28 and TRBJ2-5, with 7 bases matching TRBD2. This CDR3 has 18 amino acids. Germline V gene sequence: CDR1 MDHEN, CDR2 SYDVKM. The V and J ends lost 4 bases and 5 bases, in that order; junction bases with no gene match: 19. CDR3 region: CASSSQRPAGNPRETQYF. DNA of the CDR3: TGTGCCAGCAGTTCCCAAAGACCAGCGGGAAACCCTAGGGAGACCCAGTACTTC.

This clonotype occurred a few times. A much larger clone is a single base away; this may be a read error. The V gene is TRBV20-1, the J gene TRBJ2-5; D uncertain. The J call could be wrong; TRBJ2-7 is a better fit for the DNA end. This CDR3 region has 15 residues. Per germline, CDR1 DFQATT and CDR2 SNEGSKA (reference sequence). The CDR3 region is CSAREITPLISEQYF. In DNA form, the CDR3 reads TGCAGTGCTAGAGAAATAACCCCTCTAATCAGCGAGCAGTACTTC.

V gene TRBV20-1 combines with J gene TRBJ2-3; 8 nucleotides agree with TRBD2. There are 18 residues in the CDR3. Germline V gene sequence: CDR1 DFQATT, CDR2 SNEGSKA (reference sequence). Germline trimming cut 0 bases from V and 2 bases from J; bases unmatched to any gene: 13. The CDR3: CSARDGKKRGRNTDTQYF. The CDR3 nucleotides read TGCAGTGCTAGAGATGGAAAGAAGCGGGGGCGGAACACAGATACGCAGTATTTT.

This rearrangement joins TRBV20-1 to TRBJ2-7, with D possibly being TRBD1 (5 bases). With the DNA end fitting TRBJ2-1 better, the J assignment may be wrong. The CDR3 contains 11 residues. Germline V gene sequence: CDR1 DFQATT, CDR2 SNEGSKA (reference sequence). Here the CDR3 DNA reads TGCAGTGTCAGCCAGGGTAATGAGCAGTTCTTC. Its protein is CSVSQGNEQFF.

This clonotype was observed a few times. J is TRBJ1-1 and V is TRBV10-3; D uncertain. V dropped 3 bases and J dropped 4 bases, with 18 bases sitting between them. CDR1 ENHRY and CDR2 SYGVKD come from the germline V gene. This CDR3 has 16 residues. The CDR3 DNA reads TGTGCCATCAGTGATGCCGGGAGCCTCTCGAGCACTGAAGCTTTCTTT. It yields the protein CAISDAGSLSSTEAFF.

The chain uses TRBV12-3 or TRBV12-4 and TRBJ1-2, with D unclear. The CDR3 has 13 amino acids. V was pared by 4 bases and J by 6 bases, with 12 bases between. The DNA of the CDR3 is TGTGCCAGCAGTTCCCCCGGCAGAAATGGCTACACCTTC. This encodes CASSSPGRNGYTF.